Detailed here is one T cell receptor beta chain. Its antigen is undetermined. Repertoires were generated with immunoSEQ multiplex PCR, while TCRdb's copy carries only in-frame clones and drops some. The profile shows roughly 60,000 clones, 85% to 95% of them singletons. This record comes from a study of cytomegalovirus exposure and HLA in healthy donors. Regarding the study as a whole: The classifier was said to identify cytomegalovirus status with high specificity and sensitivity.

Germline CDR1 reads LGHNA; CDR2 reads YNFKEQ. V lost 0 bases, J lost 4 bases, and 13 bases lay in between. The CDR3 length is 15 residues. The receptor was derived from a woman between 18 and 30 years old in good health and CMV-seropositive. Sequencing used PBMCs. V usage is TRBV4-2 and J usage is TRBJ2-7, with D perhaps matching TRBD1 (7 bases). CDR3 coding DNA: TGTGCCAGCAGCCAAGATGGAGGGGGCTATTACGAGCAGTACTTC. Translating gives CASSQDGGGYYEQYF.